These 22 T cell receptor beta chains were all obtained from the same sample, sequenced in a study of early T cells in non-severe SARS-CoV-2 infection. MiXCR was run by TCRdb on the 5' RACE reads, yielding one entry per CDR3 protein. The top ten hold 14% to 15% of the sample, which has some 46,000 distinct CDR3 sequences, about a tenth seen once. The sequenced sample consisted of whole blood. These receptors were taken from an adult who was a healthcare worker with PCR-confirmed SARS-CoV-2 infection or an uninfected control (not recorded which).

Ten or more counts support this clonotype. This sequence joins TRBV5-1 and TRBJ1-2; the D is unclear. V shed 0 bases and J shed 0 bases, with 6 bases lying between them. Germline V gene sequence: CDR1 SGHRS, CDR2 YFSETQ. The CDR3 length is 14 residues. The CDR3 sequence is CASSLEATNYGYTF. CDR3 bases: TGCGCCAGCAGCTTGGAGGCGACTAACTATGGCTACACCTTC. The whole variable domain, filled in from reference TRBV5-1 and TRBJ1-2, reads KAGVTQTPRYLIKTRGQQVTLSCSPISGHRSVSWYQQTPGQGLQFLFEYFSETQRNKGNFPGRFSGRQFSNSRSEMNVSTLELGDSALYLCASSLEATNYGYTFGSGTRLTVV.

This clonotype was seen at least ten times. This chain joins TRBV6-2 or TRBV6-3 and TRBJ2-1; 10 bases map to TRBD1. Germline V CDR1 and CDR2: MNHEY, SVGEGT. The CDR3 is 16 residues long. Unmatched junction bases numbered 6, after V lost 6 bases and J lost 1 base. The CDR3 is CASSRPDRGSYNEQFF. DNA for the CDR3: TGTGCCAGCAGCCGACCGGACAGGGGGTCCTACAATGAGCAGTTCTTC.

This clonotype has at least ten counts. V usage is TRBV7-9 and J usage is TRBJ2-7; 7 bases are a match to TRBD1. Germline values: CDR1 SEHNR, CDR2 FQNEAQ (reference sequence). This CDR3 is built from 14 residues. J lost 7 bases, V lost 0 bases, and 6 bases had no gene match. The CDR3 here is CASSLAETGREQYF. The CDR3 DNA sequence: TGTGCCAGCAGCTTAGCCGAGACAGGGAGAGAGCAGTACTTC.

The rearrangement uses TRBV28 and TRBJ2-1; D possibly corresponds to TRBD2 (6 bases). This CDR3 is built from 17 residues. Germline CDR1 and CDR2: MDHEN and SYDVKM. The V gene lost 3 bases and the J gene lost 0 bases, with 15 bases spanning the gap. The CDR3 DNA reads TGTGCCAGCAGTTTGTGGGGGGTACTATCCTCCTACAATGAGCAGTTCTTC. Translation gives CASSLWGVLSSYNEQFF.

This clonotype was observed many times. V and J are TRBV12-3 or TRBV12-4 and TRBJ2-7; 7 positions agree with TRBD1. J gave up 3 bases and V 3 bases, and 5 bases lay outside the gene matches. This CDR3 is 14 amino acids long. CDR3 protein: CASSFGTANYEQYF. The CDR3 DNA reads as TGTGCCAGCAGTTTCGGGACAGCCAACTACGAGCAGTACTTC.

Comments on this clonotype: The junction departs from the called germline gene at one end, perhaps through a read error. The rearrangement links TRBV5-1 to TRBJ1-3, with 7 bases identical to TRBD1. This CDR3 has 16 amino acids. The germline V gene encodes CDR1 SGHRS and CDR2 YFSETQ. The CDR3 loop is CASTLGTVNSGNTIYF. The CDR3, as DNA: TGCGCCAGCACCTTGGGGACAGTGAACTCTGGAAACACCATATATTTT. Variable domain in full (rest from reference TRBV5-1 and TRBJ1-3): KAGVTQTPRYLIKTRGQQVTLSCSPISGHRSVSWYQQTPGQGLQFLFEYFSETQRNKGNFPGRFSGRQFSNSRSEMNVSTLELGDSALYLCASTLGTVNSGNTIYFGEGSWLTVV.

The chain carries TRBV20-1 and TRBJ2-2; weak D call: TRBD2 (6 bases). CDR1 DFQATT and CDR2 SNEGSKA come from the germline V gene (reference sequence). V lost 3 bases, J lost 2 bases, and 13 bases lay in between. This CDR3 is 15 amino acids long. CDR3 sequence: CSASRAAGNTGELFF. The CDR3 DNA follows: TGCAGTGCTAGTAGGGCGGCGGGAAACACCGGGGAGCTGTTTTTT.

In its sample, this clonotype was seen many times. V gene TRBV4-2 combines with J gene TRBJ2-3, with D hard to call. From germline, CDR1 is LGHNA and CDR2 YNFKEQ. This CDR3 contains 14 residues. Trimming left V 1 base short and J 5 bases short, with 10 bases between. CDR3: CASSQAKGVDTQYF. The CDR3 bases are TGTGCCAGCAGCCAAGCAAAAGGCGTAGATACGCAGTATTTT.

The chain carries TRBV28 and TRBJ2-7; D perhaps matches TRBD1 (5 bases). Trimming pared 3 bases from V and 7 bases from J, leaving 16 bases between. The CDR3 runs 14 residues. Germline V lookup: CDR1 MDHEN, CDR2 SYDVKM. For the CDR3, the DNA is TGTGCCAGCAGTTTTGATGCAGGGCCCATAGAGCAGTACTTC. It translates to CASSFDAGPIEQYF.

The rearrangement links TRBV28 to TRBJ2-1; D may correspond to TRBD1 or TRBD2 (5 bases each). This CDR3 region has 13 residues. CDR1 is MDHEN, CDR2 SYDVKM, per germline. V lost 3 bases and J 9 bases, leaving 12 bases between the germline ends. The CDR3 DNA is TGTGCCAGCAGTTTGTCCGGGACCCTTGAGCAGTTCTTC. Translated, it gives CASSLSGTLEQFF.

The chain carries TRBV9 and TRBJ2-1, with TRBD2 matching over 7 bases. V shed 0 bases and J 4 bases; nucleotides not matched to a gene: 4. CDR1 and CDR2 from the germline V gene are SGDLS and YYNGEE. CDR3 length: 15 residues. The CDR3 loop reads CASSVASGPYNEQFF. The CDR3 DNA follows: TGTGCCAGCAGCGTAGCTAGCGGCCCGTACAATGAGCAGTTCTTC.

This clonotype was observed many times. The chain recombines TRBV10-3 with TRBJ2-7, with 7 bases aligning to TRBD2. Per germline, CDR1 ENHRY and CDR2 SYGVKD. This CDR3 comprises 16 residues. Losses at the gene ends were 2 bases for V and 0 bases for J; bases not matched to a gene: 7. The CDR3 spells CAISEPGGRSSYEQYF. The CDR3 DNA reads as TGTGCCATCAGTGAGCCGGGGGGTAGGAGCTCCTACGAGCAGTACTTC.

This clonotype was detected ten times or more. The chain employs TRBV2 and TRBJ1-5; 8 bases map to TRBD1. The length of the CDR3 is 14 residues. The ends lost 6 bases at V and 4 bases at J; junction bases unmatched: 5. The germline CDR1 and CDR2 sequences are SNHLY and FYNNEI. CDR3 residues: CASSVQGVNQPQHF. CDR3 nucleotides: TGTGCCAGCAGCGTACAGGGGGTGAATCAGCCCCAGCATTTT.

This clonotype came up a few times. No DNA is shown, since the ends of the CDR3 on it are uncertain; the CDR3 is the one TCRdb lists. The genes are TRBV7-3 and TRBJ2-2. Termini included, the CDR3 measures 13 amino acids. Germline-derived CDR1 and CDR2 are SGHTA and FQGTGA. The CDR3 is CASNLKPPGSCFF.

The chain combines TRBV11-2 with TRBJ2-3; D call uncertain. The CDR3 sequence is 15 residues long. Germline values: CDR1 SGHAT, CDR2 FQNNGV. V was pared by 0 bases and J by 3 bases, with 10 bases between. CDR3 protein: CASSLDSPWTDTQYF. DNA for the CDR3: TGTGCCAGCAGCTTAGATTCCCCTTGGACAGATACGCAGTATTTT.

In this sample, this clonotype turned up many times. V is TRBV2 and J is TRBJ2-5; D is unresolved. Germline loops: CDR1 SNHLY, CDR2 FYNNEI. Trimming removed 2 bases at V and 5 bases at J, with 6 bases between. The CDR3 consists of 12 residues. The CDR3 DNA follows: TGTGCCAGCAGTGAATCCCCGGAGACCCAGTACTTC. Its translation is CASSESPETQYF. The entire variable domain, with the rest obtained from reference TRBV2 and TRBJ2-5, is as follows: EPEVTQTPSHQVTQMGQEVILRCVPISNHLYFYWYRQILGQKVEFLVSFYNNEISEKSEIFDDQFSVERPDGSNFTLKIRSTKLEDSAMYFCASSESPETQYFGPGTRLLVL.

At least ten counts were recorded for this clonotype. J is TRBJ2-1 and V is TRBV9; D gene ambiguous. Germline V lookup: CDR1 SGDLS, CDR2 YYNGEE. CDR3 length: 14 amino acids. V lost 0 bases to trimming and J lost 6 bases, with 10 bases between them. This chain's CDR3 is CASSVAVSANEQFF. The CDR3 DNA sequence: TGTGCCAGCAGCGTAGCTGTTTCCGCCAATGAGCAGTTCTTC. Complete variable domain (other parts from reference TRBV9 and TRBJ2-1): DSGVTQTPKHLITATGQRVTLRCSPRSGDLSVYWYQQSLDQGLQFLIQYYNGEERAKGNILERFSAQQFPDLHSELNLSSLELGDSALYFCASSVAVSANEQFFGPGTRLTVL.

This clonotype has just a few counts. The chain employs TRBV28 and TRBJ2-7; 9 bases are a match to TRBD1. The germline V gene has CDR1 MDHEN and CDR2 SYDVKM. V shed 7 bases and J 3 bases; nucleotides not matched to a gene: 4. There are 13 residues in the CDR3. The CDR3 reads CASTTGGYYEQYF. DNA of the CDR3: TGTGCCAGCACCACAGGGGGCTACTACGAGCAGTACTTC.

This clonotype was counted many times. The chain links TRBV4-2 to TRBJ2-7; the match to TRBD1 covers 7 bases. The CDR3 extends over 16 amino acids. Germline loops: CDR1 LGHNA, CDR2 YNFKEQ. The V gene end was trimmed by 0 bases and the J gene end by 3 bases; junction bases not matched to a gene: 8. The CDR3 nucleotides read TGTGCCAGCAGCCAAGACGTATCGGGACAGCGCTACGAGCAGTACTTC. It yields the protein CASSQDVSGQRYEQYF.

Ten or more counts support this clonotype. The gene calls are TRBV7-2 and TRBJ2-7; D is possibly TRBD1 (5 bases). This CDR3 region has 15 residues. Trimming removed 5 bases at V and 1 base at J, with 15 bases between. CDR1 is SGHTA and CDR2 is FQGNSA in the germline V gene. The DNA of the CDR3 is TGTGCCAGCAGCCCCCGCGTAGGGGTGTCCTACGAGCAGTACTTC. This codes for CASSPRVGVSYEQYF.

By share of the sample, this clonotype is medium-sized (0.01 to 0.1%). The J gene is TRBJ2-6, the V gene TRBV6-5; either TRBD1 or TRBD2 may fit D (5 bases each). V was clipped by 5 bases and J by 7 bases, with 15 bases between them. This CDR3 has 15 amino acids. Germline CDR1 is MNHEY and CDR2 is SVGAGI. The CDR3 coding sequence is TGTGCCAGCAGTCCCAGGGTCGGGGAAGCCAACGTCCTGACTTTC. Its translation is CASSPRVGEANVLTF.

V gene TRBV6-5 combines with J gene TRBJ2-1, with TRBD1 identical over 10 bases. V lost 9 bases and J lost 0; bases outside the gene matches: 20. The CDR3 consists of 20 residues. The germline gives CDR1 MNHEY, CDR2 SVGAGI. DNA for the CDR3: TGTGCCAGTAGGCTGGGGCCGGGACAGGGGTTCCAACGCTCCTACAATGAGCAGTTCTTC. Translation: CASRLGPGQGFQRSYNEQFF.